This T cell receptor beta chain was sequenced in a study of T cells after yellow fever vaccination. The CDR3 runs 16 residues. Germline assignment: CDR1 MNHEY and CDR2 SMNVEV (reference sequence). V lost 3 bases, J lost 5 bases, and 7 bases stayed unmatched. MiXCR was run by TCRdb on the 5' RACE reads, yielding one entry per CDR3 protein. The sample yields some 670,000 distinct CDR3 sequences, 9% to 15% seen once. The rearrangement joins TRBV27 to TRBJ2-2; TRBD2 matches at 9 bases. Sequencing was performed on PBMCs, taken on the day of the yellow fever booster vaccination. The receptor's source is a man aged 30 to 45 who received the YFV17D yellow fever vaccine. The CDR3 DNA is TGTGCCAGCAGTTTGGGTGGACTAGCGCGAACCGGGGAGCTGTTTTTT. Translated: CASSLGGLARTGELFF.